These 23 T cell receptor beta chains were sequenced from one sample in a study of cytomegalovirus exposure and HLA in healthy donors. The study ran its PCR with 60 Vbeta and 13 Jbeta primers. Profiling relied on immunoSEQ multiplex PCR, and the TCRdb table lists in-frame clones only, not all of them. The sample has fewer than 150,000 clones; roughly 70% are singletons. The sequencing input was PBMCs. These receptors all come from a man aged 25 to 40 in good health and CMV-seronegative.

V usage is TRBV2 and J usage is TRBJ2-5; D remains ambiguous. CDR1 and CDR2 from the germline V gene are SNHLY and FYNNEI. The CDR3 is 13 amino acids. Trimming left V 4 bases short and J 4 bases short, with 10 bases between. CDR3 in amino acids: CASSGVGGETQYF. DNA for the CDR3: TGTGCCAGCAGTGGTGTTGGCGGAGAGACCCAGTACTTC. The full variable domain, with the rest looked up from reference TRBV2 and TRBJ2-5, is EPEVTQTPSHQVTQMGQEVILRCVPISNHLYFYWYRQILGQKVEFLVSFYNNEISEKSEIFDDQFSVERPDGSNFTLKIRSTKLEDSAMYFCASSGVGGETQYFGPGTRLLVL.

The V gene is TRBV5-1, the J gene TRBJ1-3; 9 bases are a match to TRBD1. From germline, CDR1 is SGHRS and CDR2 YFSETQ. The CDR3 runs 15 residues. J lost 8 bases, V lost 1 base, and 7 bases had no gene match. The CDR3 is CASSLSGQGLDTIYF. DNA for the CDR3: TGCGCCAGCAGCTTGTCGGGACAGGGTTTAGACACCATATATTTT.

This chain uses TRBV28 with TRBJ2-3, with 7 bases that match TRBD1. V was clipped by 6 bases and J by 1 base; unmatched bases: 7. The CDR3 covers 15 residues. Germline loops: CDR1 MDHEN, CDR2 SYDVKM. The CDR3 DNA follows: TGTGCCAGCAGCGCCCGGGACAGCGGCACAGATACGCAGTATTTT. Residues: CASSARDSGTDTQYF.

V gene TRBV29-1 combines with J gene TRBJ2-1; 9 positions match TRBD2. J gave up 7 bases and V 8 bases, and 9 bases lay outside the gene matches. The germline gives CDR1 SQVTM, CDR2 ANQGSEA. The CDR3 runs to 13 residues. CDR3 protein: CSLALAGLNEQFF. CDR3 in DNA: TGCAGCCTCGCCCTAGCGGGGTTAAATGAGCAGTTCTTC.

This sequence joins TRBV9 and TRBJ2-1; 7 positions agree with TRBD2. Germline V gives CDR1 SGDLS, CDR2 YYNGEE. V dropped 0 bases and J dropped 9; count of bases not matched to a gene: 0. This CDR3 region has 12 residues. CDR3 bases: TGTGCCAGCAGCGTAGGACTAGCTGAGCAGTTCTTC. This codes for CASSVGLAEQFF. The variable domain in full, with the rest retrieved from reference TRBV9 and TRBJ2-1, is DSGVTQTPKHLITATGQRVTLRCSPRSGDLSVYWYQQSLDQGLQFLIQYYNGEERAKGNILERFSAQQFPDLHSELNLSSLELGDSALYFCASSVGLAEQFFGPGTRLTVL.

The CDR3 here is CASSDPKVGLAGVEQYF. CDR3 bases: TGTGCCAGCAGTGACCCAAAAGTCGGACTAGCGGGAGTCGAGCAGTACTTC. The chain combines TRBV25-1 with TRBJ2-7; 13 bases line up with TRBD2. V gave up 3 bases and J gave up 6 bases; unmatched junction bases: 11. The CDR3 runs 17 residues. CDR1 and CDR2 (germline): MGHDK, SYGVNS.

The gene calls are TRBV5-4 and TRBJ1-3; D is uncertain. The CDR3 covers 13 residues. Germline CDR1 SGHNT, CDR2 YYREEE (reference sequence). V gave up 1 base and J gave up 7 bases, with 9 bases separating them. In DNA form, the CDR3 reads TGTGCCAGCAGCTTGTCGTCTCGGAACACCATATATTTT. Its protein is CASSLSSRNTIYF.

V gene TRBV6-4 combines with J gene TRBJ2-3, with D maybe TRBD2 (5 bases). Germline loops: CDR1 MRHNA, CDR2 SNTAGT. Trimming took off 4 bases at V and 3 bases at J, with 8 bases between the two ends. This CDR3 has 13 amino acids. Here the CDR3 DNA reads TGTGCCAGCAGTGGTCCGGGGACAGATACGCAGTATTTT. Amino acid sequence: CASSGPGTDTQYF.

J is TRBJ2-3 and V is TRBV29-1; D perhaps matches TRBD2 (5 bases). Germline V lookup: CDR1 SQVTM, CDR2 ANQGSEA. Trimming pared 3 bases from V and 4 bases from J, leaving 14 bases between. The CDR3 has 14 residues. The CDR3 bases are TGCAGCGTTGAGGGCGGAGGTTGGGCAGATACGCAGTATTTT. It translates to CSVEGGGWADTQYF.

The chain joins TRBV29-1 to TRBJ2-1; 9 nucleotides align to TRBD1. V dropped 8 bases and J dropped 2; count of bases not matched to a gene: 10. The CDR3 runs to 15 residues. Germline V gene lookup returns CDR1 SQVTM and CDR2 ANQGSEA. The CDR3 DNA reads as TGCAGCACAGAAAGACAGGGGGGCCCCTACAATGAGCAGTTCTTC. It yields the protein CSTERQGGPYNEQFF.

The chain carries TRBV28 and TRBJ1-2; D is uncertain. Germline-derived CDR1 and CDR2 are MDHEN and SYDVKM. The CDR3 contains 14 residues. The V and J ends lost 2 bases and 6 bases respectively, with 13 bases between them. The CDR3 DNA sequence: TGTGCCAGCAGTTTAGCCGCTGTAGGAGATGGCTACACCTTC. Its translation: CASSLAAVGDGYTF.

This clone occurred a few times. V is TRBV19 and J is TRBJ1-3; D is unclear. V was trimmed by 8 bases and J by 0 bases, leaving 14 bases between them. The length of the CDR3 is 15 residues. From germline, CDR1 is LNHDA and CDR2 SQIVND (reference sequence). The CDR3 bases are TGTGCCAGTGGCCCCGACATCAACTCTGGAAACACCATATATTTT. This gives the protein CASGPDINSGNTIYF.

The gene calls are TRBV27 and TRBJ1-5, with 7 nucleotides matching TRBD1. Germline trimming cut 6 bases from V and 1 base from J; bases unmatched to any gene: 6. Germline V CDR1 and CDR2: MNHEY, SMNVEV (reference sequence). The CDR3 has 15 amino acids. CDR3 sequence (DNA): TGTGCCAGCAGCCTCAACAGGGGAAGCAATCAGCCCCAGCATTTT. This translates into CASSLNRGSNQPQHF.

The rearrangement uses TRBV10-1 and TRBJ2-7; 7 nucleotides align to TRBD1. Trimming removed 4 bases from V and 1 base from J; junction bases left unmatched: 7. This CDR3 contains 15 residues. The germline gives CDR1 WNHNN, CDR2 SYGVQD (reference sequence). CDR3 DNA sequence: TGCGCCAGCAGTGTTGTGGACAGGTGTTCCTACGAGCAGTACTTC. This codes for CASSVVDRCSYEQYF.

V and J are TRBV25-1 and TRBJ1-1; D call uncertain. Trimming took off 4 bases at V and 1 base at J, with 7 bases between the two ends. The germline V gene encodes CDR1 MGHDK and CDR2 SYGVNS. This CDR3 contains 13 residues. CDR3 in amino acids: CASSVSGNTEAFF. CDR3 coding DNA: TGTGCCAGCAGTGTTAGTGGGAACACTGAAGCTTTCTTT.

This clone was observed once. The chain couples TRBV30 to TRBJ2-7, with TRBD1 identical over 9 bases. J was trimmed by 4 bases and V by 7 bases; bases with no gene match: 8. The CDR3 sequence is 13 residues long. The germline V gene encodes CDR1 GTSNPN and CDR2 SVGIG (reference sequence). Here the CDR3 DNA reads TGTGCCTATACAGGGGGCAGGGGGTACGAGCAGTACTTC. Translation: CAYTGGRGYEQYF.

The sample holds a few counts of this clone. The genes are TRBV7-2 and TRBJ1-2; TRBD1 agrees at 10 bases. Germline V gene data show CDR1 as SGHTA and CDR2 as FQGNSA. V was clipped by 2 bases and J by 3 bases; unmatched bases: 3. The CDR3 runs 15 residues. This chain's CDR3 is CASSLRQGADYGYTF. The CDR3, as DNA: TGTGCCAGCAGCTTACGACAGGGGGCTGACTATGGCTACACCTTC.

The chain carries TRBV28 and TRBJ2-3, with D maybe TRBD2 (5 bases). The CDR3 sequence is 16 residues long. V was trimmed by 5 bases and J by 1 base, leaving 16 bases between them. The germline V gene encodes CDR1 MDHEN and CDR2 SYDVKM. Written as DNA, the CDR3 is TGTGCCAGCAGTCCGGGAATAGCAATGGGCACAGATACGCAGTATTTT. It is translated as CASSPGIAMGTDTQYF.

The rearrangement joins TRBV11-2 to TRBJ2-1; 9 nucleotides line up with TRBD2. CDR3 size: 14 residues. Germline-derived CDR1 and CDR2 are SGHAT and FQNNGV. V lost 7 bases to trimming and J lost 3 bases; unmatched junction nucleotides: 4. Here the CDR3 reads CASMRTSDYNEQFF. The CDR3 DNA reads TGTGCCAGCATGCGGACTAGCGACTACAATGAGCAGTTCTTC. Full variable domain (missing parts from reference TRBV11-2 and TRBJ2-1): EAGVAQSPRYKIIEKRQSVAFWCNPISGHATLYWYQQILGQGPKLLIQFQNNGVVDDSQLPKDRFSAERLKGVDSTLKIQPAKLEDSAVYLCASMRTSDYNEQFFGPGTRLTVL.

This clone appeared once. J is TRBJ2-3 and V is TRBV19, with D possibly TRBD2 on 6 matching bases. Deletions cut 3 bases from V and 8 bases from J, with 9 bases between. Germline loops: CDR1 LNHDA, CDR2 SQIVND (reference sequence). This CDR3 is built from 12 residues. The CDR3 sequence: CASSIREATQYF. The CDR3 DNA reads TGTGCCAGTAGTATCAGGGAGGCTACGCAGTATTTT.

The chain recombines TRBV6-5 with TRBJ1-1, with D uncertain. Between the trimmed V and J ends, which lost 6 bases and 0 bases, there was a span of 14 bases. This CDR3 comprises 15 residues. CDR1 MNHEY and CDR2 SVGAGI come from the germline V gene. The CDR3 loop reads CASRHFDTMNTEAFF. CDR3 DNA sequence: TGTGCCAGCAGACATTTCGACACCATGAACACTGAAGCTTTCTTT.

The chain uses TRBV30 and TRBJ2-7, with 7 bases that match TRBD1. The germline CDR1 and CDR2 sequences are GTSNPN and SVGIG (reference sequence). V lost 4 bases to trimming and J lost 4 bases; unmatched junction nucleotides: 16. This CDR3 has 16 residues. The CDR3 nucleotides read TGTGCCTGGACCTCCTTGGACCTGGCAGGGGGATACGAGCAGTACTTC. The encoded protein is CAWTSLDLAGGYEQYF.

The V and J genes are TRBV5-4 and TRBJ2-3, with unresolved D. Germline V CDR1 and CDR2: SGHNT, YYREEE (reference sequence). There are 14 residues in the CDR3. The germline V and J ends were trimmed by 2 bases and 0 bases, with 7 bases remaining between them. In nucleotides, the CDR3 is TGTGCCAGCAGCTTAAGGAGAAGCACAGATACGCAGTATTTT. It specifies CASSLRRSTDTQYF.